This entry describes one TCR beta chain. At the DNA level, this CDR3 is encoded by other sequences in the same sample as well. Per the original methods: Without quality scores, immunoSEQ junctional reads could not be filtered like full-length reads. The protocol was immunoSEQ multiplex PCR, while the TCRdb copy is restricted to in-frame clones and leaves out a portion. Clone size and the V and J calls come from that table; the DNA yielded D and trimming. In the table there are some 2,000,000 clones, roughly 94% of which are singletons. The sample originates from a study of shared clonotypes between healthy human individuals. Germline trimming cut 5 bases from V and 2 bases from J; bases unmatched to any gene: 1. CDR1 and CDR2 (germline): MNHNS, SASEGT. The CDR3 is made up of 14 amino acids. Every one of the donors was a Caucasian adult that lived in Nashville, Tennessee.

The sequenced sample consisted of naive CD4+ T cells sorted from blood. Subset meaning: CD45RA+ positively selected. This TCR derives from a man younger than 35 in good health. The rearrangement uses TRBV6-1 and TRBJ1-5; 9 nucleotides match TRBD1. CDR3 coding DNA: TGTGCCAGCAGTTGGGACAGGGGCAATCAGCCCCAGCATTTT. It encodes CASSWDRGNQPQHF.